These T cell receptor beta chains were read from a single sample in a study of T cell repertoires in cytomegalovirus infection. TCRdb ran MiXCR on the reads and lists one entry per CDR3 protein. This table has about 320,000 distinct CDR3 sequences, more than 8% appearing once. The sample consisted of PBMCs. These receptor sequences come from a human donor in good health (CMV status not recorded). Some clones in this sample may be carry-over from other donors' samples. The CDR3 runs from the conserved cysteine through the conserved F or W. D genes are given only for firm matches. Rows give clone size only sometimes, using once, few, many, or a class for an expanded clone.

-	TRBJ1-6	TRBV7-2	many	TGTGCCAGCAGCTTAGCGCTTCGGTCACCCCTCCACTTT	CASSLALRSPLHF
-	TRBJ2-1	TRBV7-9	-	TGTGCCAGCAGCCAGACGCAGGGGGGCACTGAGCAGTTCTTC	CASSQTQGGTEQFF
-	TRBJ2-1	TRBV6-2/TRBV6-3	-	TGTGCCAGCAGCCACTTAAGGACACCTTACAATGAGCAGTTCTTC	CASSHLRTPYNEQFF
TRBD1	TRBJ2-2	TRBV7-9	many	TGTGCCAGCAGCACCGGGACAGGGATTATTCCTACCGGGGAGCTGTTTTTT	CASSTGTGIIPTGELFF
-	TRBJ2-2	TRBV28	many	TGTGCCAGCAGTTTATTGAGGGGAGCCGGGGAGCTGTTTTTT	CASSLLRGAGELFF
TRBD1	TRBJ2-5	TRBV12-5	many	TGTGCTAGTGGAACGCAGGGGGTTGAGACCCAGTACTTC	CASGTQGVETQYF
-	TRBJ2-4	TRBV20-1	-	TGCAGTGCTAGAGCTTCCGGGACTGGTGGAAACATTCAGTACTTC	CSARASGTGGNIQYF
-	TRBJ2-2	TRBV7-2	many	TGTGCCAGTTCACCCCTAGGGACCGGGGAGCTGTTTTTT	CASSPLGTGELFF
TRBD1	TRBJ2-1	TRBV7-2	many	TGTGCCAGCAGCCGGGACAGCGGAAGATACAATGAGCAGTTCTTC	CASSRDSGRYNEQFF
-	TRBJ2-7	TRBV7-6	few	TGTGCCAGCAGCTTAGCCACACACGAGCAGTACTTC	CASSLATHEQYF
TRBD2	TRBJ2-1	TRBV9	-	TGTGCCAGCAGCGGCTCTAGCGGGAGCGATGAGCAGTTCTTC	CASSGSSGSDEQFF
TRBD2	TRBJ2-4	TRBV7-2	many	TGTGCCAGCAGCTTCCTAGCGGGGGGCACGGACATTCAGTACTTC	CASSFLAGGTDIQYF
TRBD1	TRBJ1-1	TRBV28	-	TGTGCCAGCAGTCCTAAGACAGGGAGAGGCACTGAAGCTTTCTTT	CASSPKTGRGTEAFF
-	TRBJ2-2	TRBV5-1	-	TGCGCCAGCCGCCGAGGGGTAACGAACACCGGGGAGCTGTTTTTT	CASRRGVTNTGELFF
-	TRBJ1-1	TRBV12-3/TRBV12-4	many	TGTGCCAGCAGTCCCCAGCGAGGGACGGCGAACACTGAAGCTTTCTTT	CASSPQRGTANTEAFF
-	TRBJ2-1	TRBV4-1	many	TGCGCCAGCAGCCAAGTGCCAGCGCAAGCCTACAATGAGCAGTTCTTC	CASSQVPAQAYNEQFF
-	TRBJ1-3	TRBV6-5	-	TGTGCCAGCAGTAAGTCGGGACGGCAATCTGGAAACACCATATATTTT	CASSKSGRQSGNTIYF
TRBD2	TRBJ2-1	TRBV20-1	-	TGCAGTGCTAGAGATTATATCGGGGGGAGGGCCTACAATGAGCAGTTCTTC	CSARDYIGGRAYNEQFF
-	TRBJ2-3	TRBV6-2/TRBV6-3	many	TGTGCCAGCAGCCCTCACTACTCCGGCCGGGAAGATACGCAGTATTTT	CASSPHYSGREDTQYF
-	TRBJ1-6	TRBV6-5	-	TGTGCCAGCAGACGGAAGGGGGTAGTAGATAATTCACCCCTCCACTTT	CASRRKGVVDNSPLHF
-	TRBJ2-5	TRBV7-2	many	TGTGCCAGCAGCTTAGGCAGGGGAGTGGGGGAGACCCAGTACTTC	CASSLGRGVGETQYF
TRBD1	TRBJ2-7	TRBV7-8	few	TGTGCCAGCAGCTTCCGGGACAGTCCCCACGAGCAGTACTTC	CASSFRDSPHEQYF
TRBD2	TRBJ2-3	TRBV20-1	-	TGCAGTGCTAGGATGAGGCGGGGGGCCCTAGATACGCAGTATTTT	CSARMRRGALDTQYF
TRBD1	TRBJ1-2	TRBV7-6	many	TGTGCCAGCAGCAGCGGGACAGGGGACGCGTATGGCTACACCTTC	CASSSGTGDAYGYTF
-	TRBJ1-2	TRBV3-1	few	TGTGCCAGCAGCCATCTTGTGGGTGGCTACACCTTC	CASSHLVGGYTF
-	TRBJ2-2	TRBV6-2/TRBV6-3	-	TGTGCCAGCAGTACCCCACGGGTGAACACCGGGGAGCTGTTTTTT	CASSTPRVNTGELFF
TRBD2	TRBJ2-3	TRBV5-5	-	TGTGCCAGCAGCTTGGAAGCGGGAGTACGAAATACGCAGTATTTT	CASSLEAGVRNTQYF
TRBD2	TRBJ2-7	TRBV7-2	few	TGTGCCAGCAGCGTGGGACTAGCGCCCTCCTACGAGCAGTACTTC	CASSVGLAPSYEQYF
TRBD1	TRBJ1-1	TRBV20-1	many	TGCAGTACCAATACAGGGGGCGTCACTGAAGCTTTCTTT	CSTNTGGVTEAFF
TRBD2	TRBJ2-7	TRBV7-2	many	TGTGCCAGCAGCTGGACTAGCGGGGGGACCTCCTACGAGCAGTACTTC	CASSWTSGGTSYEQYF
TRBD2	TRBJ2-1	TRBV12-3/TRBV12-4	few	TGTGCCAGCAGACTAGCGATCAATGAGCAGTTCTTC	CASRLAINEQFF
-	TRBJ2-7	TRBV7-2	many	TGTGCCAGCAGCTTAGGTGGCGGGATCGACTACGAGCAGTACTTC	CASSLGGGIDYEQYF
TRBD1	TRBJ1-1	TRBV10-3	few	TGTGCCATCAGTGAGTCAGGACAGGTCGAAGCTTTCTTT	CAISESGQVEAFF
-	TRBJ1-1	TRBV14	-	TGTGCCAGCAGCCCACAGGGAACTAACACTGAAGCTTTCTTT	CASSPQGTNTEAFF
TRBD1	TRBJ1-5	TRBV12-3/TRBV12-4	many	TGTGCCAGCAGTAGACAGGGGGCGCGGAGCAATCAGCCCCAGCATTTT	CASSRQGARSNQPQHF